This entry describes one T cell receptor (beta chain). This sample is part of a study of blood T cell repertoires in COVID-19. Looking at the study overall: Researchers got acute and convalescent COVID-19 samples from the United States, Italy and Spain. The cDNA or gDNA used as material had been derived from T cells, B-cell-depleted T cells, or PBMCs.

After removal of 4 bases from V and 5 bases from J, the junction contained 10 bases not matched to a gene. CDR1 SQVTM and CDR2 ANQGSEA come from the germline V gene. This CDR3 spans 15 amino acids. Original data processing: Nucleated cell number was recorded as an estimate derived from reference gene primer amplification. TCRdb keeps only in-frame clones here, not all; method: immunoSEQ multiplex PCR. V and J calls and clone size are copied from that table; D and trimming were computed from the DNA. The sample holds approximately 40,000 clones, about 86% seen once. The material sequenced was peripheral blood. This TCR derives from a human donor in a cohort sampled during active COVID-19. This chain links TRBV29-1 with TRBJ2-5; 10 bases are shared with TRBD2. CDR3 amino acids: CSVVASGGFRETQYF. For the CDR3, the DNA is TGCAGCGTTGTGGCTAGCGGGGGTTTTAGGGAGACCCAGTACTTC. The full variable domain, rest sourced from reference TRBV29-1 and TRBJ2-5, is SAVISQKPSRDICQRGTSLTIQCQVDSQVTMMFWYRQQPGQSLTLIATANQGSEATYESGFVIDKFPISRPNLTFSTLTVSNMSPEDSSIYLCSVVASGGFRETQYFGPGTRLLVL.